The sequence of this TCR beta chain was determined in a study of blood T cell repertoires in COVID-19. The wider study: Whether acute or convalescent, the COVID-19 samples came from the United States, Italy and Spain. Nucleic acid was either cDNA or gDNA, and it came from T cells, B-cell-depleted T cells, or PBMCs.

This CDR3 has 12 amino acids. Trimming took off 6 bases at V and 6 bases at J, with 11 bases between the two ends. Germline V gene data show CDR1 as GTSNPN and CDR2 as SVGIG (reference sequence). Here immunoSEQ multiplex PCR was the method, and the copy in TCRdb shows in-frame clones only, minus some. The sample carries 100,000 to 150,000 clones, 70% to 90% recorded once. The sequencing input was peripheral blood. The origin of this receptor is a man aged 50 or older with acute or convalescent COVID-19. The chain uses TRBV30 and TRBJ1-4; D unclear. The CDR3: CACNSDDEKLFF. In DNA form, the CDR3 reads TGTGCCTGTAACAGTGACGATGAAAAACTGTTTTTT.